One sample yielded the 24 T cell receptor beta chains listed below, sequenced in a study of shared clonotypes between healthy human individuals. The data were produced by immunoSEQ multiplex PCR, yet TCRdb's version contains in-frame clones alone and is incomplete. This sample has 2 million to 2.5 million clones, with under 95% found just once. Sequencing used naive CD4+ T cells from PBMCs. As for subset: CD45RA+ positively selected. These TCRs come from a man between 18 and 35 years old in good health. Some clones in this sample may be carry-over from other donors' samples.

This chain's CDR3 is CASSPGTAGYGYTF. In DNA, the CDR3 is TGCGCCAGCAGCCCCGGGACGGCAGGTTATGGCTACACCTTC. This chain links TRBV5-1 with TRBJ1-2, with TRBD1 as a possible D gene (5 bases). Germline CDR1 SGHRS, CDR2 YFSETQ. This CDR3 is built from 14 residues. The V and J ends lost 4 bases and 5 bases respectively, with 15 bases between them.

This chain links TRBV14 with TRBJ2-5, with 7 bases that match TRBD1. Trimming at V came to 4 bases and at J to 2 bases, leaving 4 bases not matched to a gene. Per the germline V gene, CDR1 is SGHDN and CDR2 is FVKESK. This CDR3 is built from 14 residues. CDR3 coding DNA: TGTGCCAGCAGCCCGGGACAGATACAAGAGACCCAGTACTTC. Amino acid sequence: CASSPGQIQETQYF.

The DNA of the CDR3 is TGTGCCACCATGGGAGGATACAATGAGCAGTTCTTC. This gives the protein CATMGGYNEQFF. V and J are TRBV27 and TRBJ2-1; the D gene is possibly TRBD2 (6 bases). This CDR3 has 12 residues. Germline lookup yields CDR1 MNHEY and CDR2 SMNVEV (reference sequence). V lost 10 bases and J 4 bases, leaving 11 bases between the germline ends.

Comments on this clone: Different DNA sequences within this sample yield the same CDR3. The gene calls are TRBV28 and TRBJ2-2; D uncertain. Germline CDR1 is MDHEN and CDR2 is SYDVKM. The length of the CDR3 is 13 residues. V lost 3 bases, J lost 2 bases, and 4 bases lay in between. CDR3 residues: CASSFSNTGELFF. CDR3 DNA: TGTGCCAGCAGTTTTAGTAACACCGGGGAGCTGTTTTTT.

The genes are TRBV27 and TRBJ1-2; possibly TRBD1 for D (6 bases). There are 15 residues in the CDR3. Germline CDR1 MNHEY, CDR2 SMNVEV (reference sequence). The V end lost 6 bases, the J end lost 0 bases, and 14 bases lay between the germline ends. Here the CDR3 reads CASRPQGSANYGYTF. As DNA, the CDR3 is TGTGCCAGCAGACCACAGGGCTCAGCTAACTATGGCTACACCTTC.

This clone appeared once. The gene calls are TRBV28 and TRBJ1-2; TRBD1 agrees at 7 bases. V gave up 5 bases and J gave up 6 bases; unmatched junction bases: 6. The germline V gene encodes CDR1 MDHEN and CDR2 SYDVKM. The CDR3 covers 13 residues. DNA for the CDR3: TGTGCCAGCAGTCAACAGGGGAGAGATGGCTACACCTTC. Translation gives CASSQQGRDGYTF.

Concerning this clone itself: Other DNA sequences in the sample encode the same CDR3. The CDR3 DNA sequence: TGCGCCAGCAGCCAAGACCTAGCGGGAGGGCCCTACGAGCAGTACTTC. It encodes CASSQDLAGGPYEQYF. This chain links TRBV4-3 with TRBJ2-7; 12 positions agree with TRBD2. CDR3 size: 16 residues. The V gene end was trimmed by 0 bases and the J gene end by 2 bases; junction bases not matched to a gene: 2. CDR1 LGHNA and CDR2 YSLEER come from the germline V gene.

The gene calls are TRBV9 and TRBJ2-7; D gene unclear. The CDR3 sequence is 14 residues long. Germline V gene data show CDR1 as SGDLS and CDR2 as YYNGEE. The V and J ends lost 0 bases and 0 bases respectively, with 7 bases between them. The CDR3 here is CASSVDTNSYEQYF. The CDR3, as DNA: TGTGCCAGCAGCGTAGATACGAACTCCTACGAGCAGTACTTC. Together with reference TRBV9 and TRBJ2-7, the CDR3 gives the full variable domain: DSGVTQTPKHLITATGQRVTLRCSPRSGDLSVYWYQQSLDQGLQFLIQYYNGEERAKGNILERFSAQQFPDLHSELNLSSLELGDSALYFCASSVDTNSYEQYFGPGTRLTVT.

V usage is TRBV27 and J usage is TRBJ2-7; no firm D call. The length of the CDR3 is 10 residues. Trimming took off 3 bases at V and 5 bases at J, with 2 bases between the two ends. Germline V gene data show CDR1 as MNHEY and CDR2 as SMNVEV (reference sequence). The CDR3, as DNA: TGTGCCAGCAGTTTCCACGAGCAGTACTTC. Protein product: CASSFHEQYF.

This clone was counted once. The rearrangement links TRBV6-6 to TRBJ2-7, with 7 bases matching TRBD1. CDR1 MNHNY and CDR2 SVGAGI come from the germline V gene (reference sequence). The CDR3 totals 15 residues. V lost 2 bases to trimming and J lost 4 bases; unmatched junction nucleotides: 8. This chain's CDR3 is CASSYETGRWYEQYF. The CDR3 DNA sequence: TGTGCCAGCAGTTACGAGACAGGGCGGTGGTACGAGCAGTACTTC.

The chain recombines TRBV6-1 with TRBJ1-2; 7 nucleotides align to TRBD1. Germline CDR1 MNHNS, CDR2 SASEGT. This CDR3 comprises 13 residues. The J segment lost 3 bases and the V segment lost 6 bases, leaving 4 bases of the junction unmatched. CDR3 region: CASRTGQHYGYTF. In DNA, the CDR3 is TGTGCCAGCAGGACAGGGCAACACTATGGCTACACCTTC.

The sample holds a few counts of this clone. The chain recombines TRBV6-1 with TRBJ1-2; D gene ambiguous. Trimming shortened V by 5 bases and J by 5 bases, and 12 bases separated the two germline ends. Germline CDR1 MNHNS, CDR2 SASEGT. The CDR3 is made up of 13 amino acids. The CDR3 DNA sequence: TGTGCCAGCAGTCTCCGGCGAGAGTATGGCTACACCTTC. Translated, it gives CASSLRREYGYTF.

The rearrangement uses TRBV5-1 and TRBJ2-3; no clear D. Germline V gene sequence: CDR1 SGHRS, CDR2 YFSETQ. Trimming shortened V by 1 base and J by 0 bases, and 18 bases separated the two germline ends. This CDR3 spans 18 amino acids. The chain's CDR3 is CASSLNMRQITSTDTQYF. DNA of the CDR3: TGCGCCAGCAGCTTGAATATGAGACAAATTACTAGCACAGATACGCAGTATTTT.

The chain uses TRBV7-9 and TRBJ2-3, with D uncertain. The CDR3 contains 15 residues. Germline-derived CDR1 and CDR2 are SEHNR and FQNEAQ (reference sequence). The V end lost 1 base, the J end lost 2 bases, and 10 bases lay between the germline ends. CDR3 residues: CASSLGASPTDTQYF. In DNA, the CDR3 is TGTGCCAGCAGCTTAGGGGCCTCACCCACAGATACGCAGTATTTT.

The chain carries TRBV6-5 and TRBJ2-7; D is perhaps TRBD1 or TRBD2 (5 bases each). Trimming removed 7 bases at V and 1 base at J, with 17 bases between. This CDR3 comprises 15 residues. Germline V CDR1 and CDR2: MNHEY, SVGAGI. The CDR3, as DNA: TGTGCCAGCACTAATTTGGGACGGAATTCCTACGAGCAGTACTTC. Protein product: CASTNLGRNSYEQYF.

With respect to this clone: Other nucleotide sequences from this sample produce the same CDR3. The chain couples TRBV28 to TRBJ1-5; D remains ambiguous. V dropped 5 bases and J dropped 4 bases, with 12 bases sitting between them. From germline, CDR1 is MDHEN and CDR2 SYDVKM. This CDR3 spans 14 amino acids. The CDR3 coding sequence is TGTGCCAGCAGTCATGGCGGGTCGAATCAGCCCCAGCATTTT. Translated: CASSHGGSNQPQHF.

The table lists this clone with a count of one. The J gene is TRBJ2-1, the V gene TRBV6-6, with D tentatively TRBD2 (5 bases). The germline V and J ends were trimmed by 8 bases and 9 bases, with 17 bases remaining between them. This CDR3 is built from 13 residues. CDR1 and CDR2 (germline): MNHNY, SVGAGI (reference sequence). CDR3 in DNA: TGTGCCAGCGGGCGACCGGCTGGAGGTGAGCAGTTCTTC. It encodes CASGRPAGGEQFF.

Note on this clone: At the DNA level, this CDR3 is encoded by other sequences in the same sample as well. The V gene is TRBV2, the J gene TRBJ2-5; 12 bases are a match to TRBD2. The junction had 5 bases not matched to a gene; V was cut back by 4 bases and J by 5 bases. CDR1 and CDR2 (germline): SNHLY, FYNNEI. CDR3 length equals 15 residues. The CDR3 DNA reads TGTGCCAGCAGTGTACTAGCGGGAGGTGGGGAGACCCAGTACTTC. Amino acids: CASSVLAGGGETQYF.

Concerning this clone itself: Other DNA sequences in this sample translate to the same CDR3. The chain couples TRBV28 to TRBJ1-5; D unresolved. V gave up 3 bases and J gave up 0 bases, with 6 bases separating them. There are 14 residues in the CDR3. The germline CDR1 and CDR2 sequences are MDHEN and SYDVKM. The CDR3 spells CASSLAVSNQPQHF. The CDR3 DNA reads as TGTGCCAGCAGTTTGGCCGTTAGCAATCAGCCCCAGCATTTT.

Of note for this clone: Other nucleotide sequences in the sample specify the same CDR3. The rearrangement joins TRBV28 to TRBJ2-1; perhaps TRBD1 as D (6 bases). The CDR3 is made up of 14 amino acids. Germline V gene lookup returns CDR1 MDHEN and CDR2 SYDVKM. The V end was cut by 6 bases, the J end by 0 bases, with 9 bases between. The CDR3 sequence: CASSRGSSYNEQFF. In DNA, the CDR3 is TGTGCCAGCAGCAGGGGTAGCTCCTACAATGAGCAGTTCTTC.

About this clone: The same CDR3 is also encoded by other DNA sequences in this sample. The V call is TRBV5-1, the J call TRBJ1-1; TRBD1 matches 8 bases. Germline trimming cut 3 bases from V and 5 bases from J; bases unmatched to any gene: 6. CDR3 size: 14 residues. CDR1 and CDR2 from the germline V gene are SGHRS and YFSETQ. CDR3 sequence (DNA): TGCGCCAGCAGCTCCGACAGGGGAGGGACTGAAGCTTTCTTT. Protein: CASSSDRGGTEAFF.

This chain connects TRBV14 to TRBJ2-7; a possible D gene is TRBD1 (5 bases). The V end was cut by 2 bases, the J end by 7 bases, with 9 bases between. CDR3 size: 12 residues. CDR1 is SGHDN, CDR2 FVKESK, per germline. CDR3 region: CASSQTWTEQYF. The CDR3 DNA follows: TGTGCCAGCAGCCAAACCTGGACAGAGCAGTACTTC.

This sequence joins TRBV30 and TRBJ2-1, with D perhaps TRBD2 (5 bases). CDR1 is GTSNPN and CDR2 is SVGIG in the germline V gene (reference sequence). This CDR3 comprises 14 residues. The V and J ends lost 4 bases and 8 bases respectively, with 18 bases between them. CDR3 protein: CAWTGDGGWYEQFF. DNA of the CDR3: TGTGCCTGGACTGGGGATGGCGGGTGGTATGAGCAGTTCTTC.

The rearrangement links TRBV5-1 to TRBJ2-7; 14 bases are shared with TRBD2. The germline gives CDR1 SGHRS, CDR2 YFSETQ. This CDR3 comprises 15 residues. The ends lost 4 bases at V and 5 bases at J; junction bases unmatched: 5. CDR3 nucleotides: TGCGCCAGCAGCGGGACTAGCGGGAGAGTGAACGAGCAGTACTTC. This codes for CASSGTSGRVNEQYF.